Shown below are 26 T cell receptor beta chains from a single sample sequenced in a study of T cell repertoires in cytomegalovirus infection. No antigen has been identified for these receptors. TCRdb independently ran MiXCR on the reads; one entry per CDR3 protein. Of 800,000 to 950,000 distinct CDR3 sequences in the sample, approximately 32% were seen once. Sequencing was performed on cultured CD8+ T cells from PBMCs, taken from culture after CMV antigen stimulation. All receptors come from a human donor in good health (CMV status not recorded). Some clones in this sample may be carry-over from other donors' samples.

This clonotype was seen only a few times. V is TRBV4-1 and J is TRBJ1-1, with a weak D call TRBD1 (5 bases). Germline V lookup: CDR1 MGHRA, CDR2 YSYEKL. The CDR3 runs 16 residues. Deletions cut 1 base from V and 3 bases from J, with 15 bases between. CDR3 sequence reads: CASSQVNQGLDTEAFF. DNA for the CDR3: TGCGCCAGCAGCCAAGTTAACCAGGGATTGGACACTGAAGCTTTCTTT.

V and J are TRBV12-3 or TRBV12-4 and TRBJ1-2, with 7 bases lining up with TRBD1. V was clipped by 5 bases and J by 0 bases; unmatched bases: 9. The CDR3 is made up of 16 amino acids. CDR3 residues: CASSPVGTAANYGYTF. The CDR3 DNA is TGTGCCAGCAGTCCCGTTGGGACAGCTGCTAACTATGGCTACACCTTC.

A few counts support this clonotype. This chain links TRBV6-5 with TRBJ2-7, with 8 bases that match TRBD1. Germline CDR1 reads MNHEY; CDR2 reads SVGAGI. The V and J ends lost 8 bases and 2 bases, in that order; junction bases with no gene match: 11. This CDR3 is 15 amino acids long. CDR3 in DNA: TGTGCCAGCGGGACCCGGACAGGGACCACCTACGAGCAGTACTTC. Protein product: CASGTRTGTTYEQYF.

This clonotype was found many times. The CDR3 bases are TGTGCCAGCAGAGCCGGACAGGGGGCGCGACATGGCTACACCTTC. Translating gives CASRAGQGARHGYTF. The chain has TRBV6-1 and TRBJ1-2; 11 bases are a match to TRBD1. This CDR3 is 15 amino acids long. The germline V gene encodes CDR1 MNHNS and CDR2 SASEGT. V was pared by 6 bases and J by 6 bases, with 9 bases of the junction left unmatched.

The chain uses TRBV3-1 and TRBJ2-1; D is perhaps TRBD1 (6 bases). With 1 base removed from V and 2 bases from J, the gap between germline ends came to 9 bases. The germline V gene has CDR1 LGHDT and CDR2 YNNKEL (reference sequence). This CDR3 is built from 15 residues. The CDR3 nucleotides are TGTGCCAGCAGCCAAGTCAGGGGTGCCTACAATGAGCAGTTCTTC. This gives the protein CASSQVRGAYNEQFF.

On this clonotype: At one end, the junction sequence differs from germline, possibly due to a read error. The chain combines TRBV7-9 with TRBJ2-1; a possible D gene is TRBD1 (5 bases). The CDR3 totals 11 residues. Germline values: CDR1 SEHNR, CDR2 FQNEAQ (reference sequence). CDR3 protein: CASSLAVDRNF. CDR3 bases: TGTGCCAGCAGCTTAGCGGTCGACAGAAACTTC.

The chain combines TRBV7-2 with TRBJ2-1; no clear D gene. The CDR3 spans 11 residues. V gave up 5 bases and J gave up 10 bases, with 9 bases separating them. Germline CDR1 is SGHTA and CDR2 is FQGNSA. The CDR3 spells CASSQVGEQFF. The CDR3 nucleotides are TGTGCCAGCAGCCAAGTGGGAGAGCAGTTCTTC.

In its sample, this clonotype was seen many times. V gene TRBV6-2 or TRBV6-3 combines with J gene TRBJ1-5; D unresolved. Trimming took off 2 bases at V and 5 bases at J, with 16 bases between the two ends. CDR1 is MNHEY and CDR2 is SVGEGT in the germline V gene. CDR3 length equals 16 residues. CDR3 in amino acids: CASSYVQSAGDQPQHF. The DNA for the CDR3 is TGTGCCAGCAGTTACGTCCAGTCCGCCGGAGATCAGCCCCAGCATTTT.

This chain joins TRBV7-9 and TRBJ2-1; D is uncertain. The CDR3 sequence is 13 residues long. Germline V gene sequence: CDR1 SEHNR, CDR2 FQNEAQ (reference sequence). V lost 4 bases and J 11 bases, leaving 15 bases between the germline ends. CDR3 nucleotides: TGTGCCAGCAGCTCTAAGAGACATCCAAAGCAGTTCTTC. It translates to CASSSKRHPKQFF.

This clonotype was counted only a few times. V and J are TRBV10-3 and TRBJ2-3, with D possibly TRBD2 on 5 matching bases. The germline V and J ends were trimmed by 2 bases and 2 bases, with 11 bases remaining between them. CDR3 size: 15 residues. The germline V gene has CDR1 ENHRY and CDR2 SYGVKD. This CDR3 is CAISEKRFYTDTQYF. DNA for the CDR3: TGTGCCATCAGTGAGAAGCGGTTTTACACAGATACGCAGTATTTT.

The chain couples TRBV11-1 to TRBJ2-3, with D possibly TRBD1 on 6 matching bases. The CDR3 contains 16 residues. Germline V gene data show CDR1 as SGHAT and CDR2 as FQDESV (reference sequence). Trimming removed 5 bases at V and 4 bases at J, with 19 bases between. The CDR3 bases are TGTGCCAGCAGCCCCCTACAGGGTATTATCGCAGATACGCAGTATTTT. It encodes CASSPLQGIIADTQYF. Full variable domain (outside the CDR3, taken from reference TRBV11-1 and TRBJ2-3): EAEVAQSPRYKITEKSQAVAFWCDPISGHATLYWYRQILGQGPELLVQFQDESVVDDSQLPKDRFSAERLKGVDSTLKIQPAELGDSAMYLCASSPLQGIIADTQYFGPGTRLTVL.

This clonotype turned up a few times. V usage is TRBV7-9 and J usage is TRBJ1-2; D gene unclear. V gave up 4 bases and J gave up 7 bases, with 13 bases separating them. There are 13 residues in the CDR3. Germline lookup yields CDR1 SEHNR and CDR2 FQNEAQ (reference sequence). Here the CDR3 reads CASSSSAFSGYTF. The CDR3, as DNA: TGTGCCAGCAGCTCCAGTGCATTTTCTGGCTACACCTTC.

The CDR3 bases are TGTGCCAGTAGTATAGTAGCAGGGGACAGCCAAGAGACCCAGTACTTC. It specifies CASSIVAGDSQETQYF. V is TRBV19 and J is TRBJ2-5; 7 nucleotides agree with TRBD1. V shed 1 base, J shed 1 base, and the junction held 6 bases outside the gene matches. The CDR3 is made up of 16 amino acids. CDR1 and CDR2 from the germline V gene are LNHDA and SQIVND (reference sequence).

The chain uses TRBV5-4 and TRBJ1-5; D remains unclear. The CDR3 totals 12 residues. V was shortened by 4 bases and J by 9 bases, with 11 bases between the two germline ends. Germline CDR1 SGHNT, CDR2 YYREEE (reference sequence). DNA of the CDR3: TGTGCCAGCAGCGGTTCGGGAGGGCCCCAGCATTTT. Protein sequence: CASSGSGGPQHF.

V and J are TRBV7-8 and TRBJ2-3; a weak D match, TRBD1 (5 bases). This CDR3 comprises 15 residues. Germline CDR1 reads SGHVS; CDR2 reads FQNEAQ. Trimming left V 5 bases short and J 0 bases short, with 12 bases between. Here the CDR3 reads CASSPRQTSTDTQYF. The CDR3 DNA is TGTGCCAGCAGCCCCCGACAGACCAGCACAGATACGCAGTATTTT.

The rearrangement links TRBV27 to TRBJ2-3; D may be TRBD1 or TRBD2 (5 bases each). Per the germline V gene, CDR1 is MNHEY and CDR2 is SMNVEV (reference sequence). V dropped 4 bases and J dropped 4 bases, with 18 bases sitting between them. This CDR3 contains 16 residues. The chain's CDR3 is CASSSAPPSRADTQYF. As DNA, the CDR3 is TGTGCCAGCAGTTCTGCCCCCCCTAGCAGGGCAGATACGCAGTATTTT.

On this clonotype: A much larger clone is a single base away; this may be a read error. The chain carries TRBV20-1 and TRBJ2-1; D not resolved. The germline CDR1 and CDR2 sequences are DFQATT and SNEGSKA (reference sequence). The V end was cut by 5 bases, the J end by 4 bases, with 18 bases between. The CDR3 runs 15 residues. The CDR3 nucleotides read TGCAGTGCTCCGACCGAGCCCTACTTTTACAATGAGCAGTTCTTC. It yields the protein CSAPTEPYFYNEQFF.

This clonotype showed up just a few times. This chain uses TRBV6-1 with TRBJ1-5; TRBD1 matches 9 bases. Germline CDR1 is MNHNS and CDR2 is SASEGT. Germline trimming cut 5 bases from V and 5 bases from J; bases unmatched to any gene: 7. This CDR3 has 15 residues. CDR3: CASSWDRVGDQPQHF. The CDR3 DNA sequence: TGTGCCAGCAGTTGGGACAGGGTGGGCGATCAGCCCCAGCATTTT.

This rearrangement joins TRBV12-3 or TRBV12-4 to TRBJ1-1; D not resolved. The CDR3 contains 14 residues. V lost 2 bases, J lost 0 bases, and 7 bases lay in between. The CDR3 protein is CASSLYSMNTEAFF. In nucleotides, the CDR3 is TGTGCCAGCAGTTTATACAGCATGAACACTGAAGCTTTCTTT.

This clonotype was counted a few times. V and J are TRBV7-9 and TRBJ2-5; 7 bases map to TRBD2. Germline V CDR1 and CDR2: SEHNR, FQNEAQ (reference sequence). This CDR3 is built from 15 residues. The V segment lost 5 bases and the J segment 4 bases; nucleotides outside the gene matches: 10. The CDR3: CASSPPGGPRETQYF. CDR3 DNA sequence: TGTGCCAGCAGCCCACCGGGGGGACCCCGAGAGACCCAGTACTTC.

The chain employs TRBV20-1 and TRBJ1-3; TRBD1 agrees at 11 bases. The CDR3 is made up of 18 amino acids. The J segment lost 1 base and the V segment lost 2 bases, leaving 10 bases of the junction unmatched. Germline values: CDR1 DFQATT, CDR2 SNEGSKA (reference sequence). CDR3 in DNA: TGCAGTGCTAGAAGACGGGACAGGGGGAGAAGGTCTGGAAACACCATATATTTT. Its protein product is CSARRRDRGRRSGNTIYF.

This chain's CDR3 is CASSESAGTGGPTDTQYF. The DNA of the CDR3 is TGTGCCAGCAGTGAAAGCGCGGGGACAGGGGGCCCCACAGATACGCAGTATTTT. V usage is TRBV2 and J usage is TRBJ2-3; 12 positions agree with TRBD1. The trim removed 2 bases at V and 2 bases at J, leaving 8 bases unmatched. The CDR3 consists of 18 residues. Germline lookup yields CDR1 SNHLY and CDR2 FYNNEI.

Many counts were recorded for this clonotype. The rearrangement uses TRBV5-4 and TRBJ2-6; D is possibly TRBD1 (5 bases). Trimming took 4 bases from V and 5 from J, leaving 7 bases between them. The CDR3 covers 13 residues. Germline-derived CDR1 and CDR2 are SGHNT and YYREEE (reference sequence). The DNA of the CDR3 is TGTGCCAGCAGCCTGGGGCGGGCCAACGTCCTGACTTTC. It codes for CASSLGRANVLTF.

The chain couples TRBV10-2 to TRBJ2-1; tentatively, D is TRBD1 (6 bases). CDR1 is WSHSY and CDR2 is SAAADI in the germline V gene. The germline V and J ends were trimmed by 6 bases and 0 bases, with 15 bases remaining between them. This CDR3 comprises 16 residues. The CDR3 bases are TGCGCCAGCAGGGCCCAGGGGCTGCTCTCCTACAATGAGCAGTTCTTC. Its translation: CASRAQGLLSYNEQFF.

The rearrangement joins TRBV20-1 to TRBJ2-3; 10 bases match TRBD2. The length of the CDR3 is 15 residues. With 6 bases clipped from V and 2 bases from J, the junction kept 8 bases outside the gene matches. Germline assignment: CDR1 DFQATT and CDR2 SNEGSKA (reference sequence). The CDR3 is CSAQRSGGATDTQYF. The CDR3 DNA sequence: TGCAGTGCCCAGAGGAGCGGGGGGGCCACAGATACGCAGTATTTT.

The chain couples TRBV5-4 to TRBJ1-1; no clear D gene. Germline V gene data show CDR1 as SGHNT and CDR2 as YYREEE (reference sequence). The V and J ends lost 2 bases and 0 bases respectively, with 14 bases between them. CDR3 length equals 16 residues. The CDR3 DNA reads TGTGCCAGCAGCTTAAAAAGGGAAATGGTGAACACTGAAGCTTTCTTT. Protein product: CASSLKREMVNTEAFF. Based on the CDR3 plus reference TRBV5-4 and TRBJ1-1, the full variable domain is ETGVTQSPTHLIKTRGQQVTLRCSSQSGHNTVSWYQQALGQGPQFIFQYYREEENGRGNFPPRFSGLQFPNYSSELNVNALELDDSALYLCASSLKREMVNTEAFFGQGTRLTVV.